The rows below give T cell receptor beta chains drawn from one sample of a study of identical twins. TCRdb recomputed calls from the 5' RACE reads with MiXCR, one row per CDR3 protein. The table has approximately 550,000 distinct CDR3 sequences, about a fifth seen once. The data also belong to a second study, concerning yellow fever vaccine responses in identical twins.

The sample was CD4+ T cells sorted from blood. The receptors shown here come from a woman aged 18-35 years in good health. Both conserved end residues are part of each CDR3. D genes are given only for firm matches. Part of the rows lack a size; the others show once, few, many or a class for expanded clones.

NA,NA,13,TRBJ2-7,TRBV6-1,TGTGCCAGCGGGGCTGGGACGTACTACGAGCAGTACTTC,CASGAGTYYEQYF
TRBD1,NA,13,TRBJ1-4,TRBV28,TGTGCCAGCTTCGGGACAGGACTGGCAAAACTGTTTTTT,CASFGTGLAKLFF
NA,NA,16,TRBJ1-2,TRBV11-2,TGTGCCAGCAGCCTAAGAAGACAGGTCGAGGTATATGGCTACACCTTC,CASSLRRQVEVYGYTF
TRBD2,NA,15,TRBJ2-1,TRBV5-6,TGTGCCAGCAGTGATCTAGCGGGAGCCTACAATGAGCAGTTCTTC,CASSDLAGAYNEQFF
TRBD2,NA,16,TRBJ2-3,TRBV5-1,TGCGCCAGCGGACCGGGACTAGCGGTGGGCACAGATACGCAGTATTTT,CASGPGLAVGTDTQYF
NA,NA,15,TRBJ2-3,TRBV12-3/TRBV12-4,TGTGCCAGCAGTGCCCGACTAGTAGAGGGAGATACGCAGTATTTT,CASSARLVEGDTQYF
NA,few,16,TRBJ1-4,TRBV5-6,TGTGCCAGCAGCTTAATAACCGGGACAACTAATGAAAAACTGTTTTTT,CASSLITGTTNEKLFF
NA,NA,11,TRBJ2-1,TRBV6-5,TGTGCCAGCAGTTCCGGGACCAGGGAGTTCTTC,CASSSGTREFF
TRBD2,NA,14,TRBJ2-7,TRBV10-3,TGTGCCATCAGTGAACTAGCGGGAGCATACGAGCAGTACTTC,CAISELAGAYEQYF
TRBD1,NA,14,TRBJ1-2,TRBV7-9,TGTGCCAGCAGCTTAGCCTCAGGACAGGGTGGCTACACCTTC,CASSLASGQGGYTF
TRBD2,few,15,TRBJ2-5,TRBV12-3/TRBV12-4,TGTGCCAGCAGTTTTCGAGCGGGAGGTCGGGAGACCCAGTACTTC,CASSFRAGGRETQYF
NA,few,13,TRBJ2-5,TRBV10-3,TGTGCCATCAGTGAAACCGGGAAAGAGACCCAGTACTTC,CAISETGKETQYF
TRBD1,NA,15,TRBJ1-1,TRBV12-3/TRBV12-4,TGTGCCAGCATTCTCACCGGGACAGGGCACACTGAAGCTTTCTTT,CASILTGTGHTEAFF
TRBD2,NA,13,TRBJ2-3,TRBV11-2,TGTGCCAGCAGCTCGGGACTAGCTCTCGCGCAGTATTTT,CASSSGLALAQYF
TRBD2,few,15,TRBJ2-3,TRBV24-1,TGTGCCACCAGTGTTGGGCGGGGGAAATCAGATACGCAGTATTTT,CATSVGRGKSDTQYF
TRBD2,many,14,TRBJ2-3,TRBV10-2,TGCGCCGGTAGCGGGGGGGCCAGGGCAGATACGCAGTATTTT,CAGSGGARADTQYF
NA,NA,12,TRBJ2-1,TRBV12-3/TRBV12-4,TGTGCCAGCAGTTTAATGGGGGTAGAGCAGTTCTTC,CASSLMGVEQFF
NA,few,14,TRBJ1-2,TRBV2,TGTGCCAGCAGTGAACGACAGACTTACTATGGCTACACCTTC,CASSERQTYYGYTF
TRBD1,few,15,TRBJ2-3,TRBV7-2,TGTGCCAGCAGCTTAGTAGGGGGACAGACATCGCCGCAGTATTTT,CASSLVGGQTSPQYF
TRBD2,NA,13,TRBJ2-3,TRBV20-1,TGCAGTGCTAGAGCGGGAGGGTCAGATACGCAGTATTTT,CSARAGGSDTQYF
NA,few,13,TRBJ2-5,TRBV7-8,TGTGCCAGCAGCTTGCTGGTATGGGAGACCCAGTACTTC,CASSLLVWETQYF
NA,few,18,TRBJ2-3,TRBV11-2,TGTGCCAGCAGCTTCTCCTGGGGAGCGACGAAGTTCACAGATACGCAGTATTTT,CASSFSWGATKFTDTQYF
NA,many,15,TRBJ1-1,TRBV3-1,TGTGCCAGCAGCCAAGGCTCCACATTGAACACTGAAGCTTTCTTT,CASSQGSTLNTEAFF
NA,few,16,TRBJ1-2,TRBV12-3/TRBV12-4,TGTGCCAGCAGTCCAACCACCGGGAGCCTCAAAATGGGCTACACCTTC,CASSPTTGSLKMGYTF
TRBD2,few,18,TRBJ2-1,TRBV20-1,TGCAGTGCTAGAGATTCCGGACTAGCGGGAGCCTCCTACAATGAGCAGTTCTTC,CSARDSGLAGASYNEQFF
TRBD2,few,20,TRBJ2-1,TRBV5-1,TGCGCCAGCAGCTTGTCCATGCTTCTAGCGGGCCGAACTAATAACAATGAGCAGTTCTTC,CASSLSMLLAGRTNNNEQFF
NA,NA,16,TRBJ2-7,TRBV12-3/TRBV12-4,TGTGCCAGCAGTTTACATCGGGCACCCGGAGGTGGCGAGCAGTACTTC,CASSLHRAPGGGEQYF
NA,few,16,TRBJ2-1,TRBV4-1,TGCGCCAGCAGCCCCCCCCCCGGGAGAATGGACAATGAGCAGTTCTTC,CASSPPPGRMDNEQFF
NA,NA,17,TRBJ2-1,TRBV4-1,TGCGCCAGCAGCCAACCGACCCGCAGGCCAGGTGGTGGTGAGCAGTTCTTC,CASSQPTRRPGGGEQFF
NA,NA,15,TRBJ2-3,TRBV12-3/TRBV12-4,TGTGCCAGCAGTTTAGTCCGGGCCTATACAGATACGCAGTATTTT,CASSLVRAYTDTQYF
NA,NA,14,TRBJ2-1,TRBV6-1,TGTGCCAGCACTCCTGGACTCGGGTACAATGAGCAGTTCTTC,CASTPGLGYNEQFF
TRBD1,NA,14,TRBJ1-2,TRBV5-1,TGCGCCAGCAGCTCAGGACAGGGAGGCTATGGCTACACCTTC,CASSSGQGGYGYTF
NA,few,13,TRBJ2-7,TRBV18,TGTGCCAGCTCACTAACCCGCTACTACGAGCAGTACTTC,CASSLTRYYEQYF
NA,NA,16,TRBJ2-2,TRBV5-1,TGCGCCAGCAGCTTGGTCGGAGCGCTTGACACCGGGGAGCTGTTTTTT,CASSLVGALDTGELFF
NA,once,14,TRBJ2-1,TRBV11-2,TGTGCCAGCAGCCTCGTGGCGGTCTACAATGAGCAGTTCTTC,CASSLVAVYNEQFF
NA,once,16,TRBJ1-1,TRBV9,TGTGCCAGCAGCGTAGCCCCGGGAGGAATCGACACTGAAGCTTTCTTT,CASSVAPGGIDTEAFF
TRBD2,NA,15,TRBJ2-7,TRBV5-1,TGCGCCAGCAGCCCGGGACTAGCGGCCGACTACGAGCAGTACTTC,CASSPGLAADYEQYF
TRBD1,NA,14,TRBJ2-5,TRBV5-6,TGTGCCAGCAGGCTGAGAGGGGGCTTAGAGACCCAGTACTTC,CASRLRGGLETQYF
NA,NA,15,TRBJ2-3,TRBV7-2,TGTGCCAGCACCTCCTGGGCCCTCTTTCCAGATACGCAGTATTTT,CASTSWALFPDTQYF
NA,NA,16,TRBJ2-2,TRBV6-5,TGTGCCAGCAGTTACTCGTATCGGCAGAACACCGGGGAGCTGTTTTTT,CASSYSYRQNTGELFF
TRBD2,few,14,TRBJ2-7,TRBV29-1,TGCAGCGCCGCTCTGCCTAGCGGGACTAGCGAGCAGTACTTC,CSAALPSGTSEQYF
NA,many,14,TRBJ1-6,TRBV12-3/TRBV12-4,TGTGCCAGCAGTTTGAAAGGCTATAATTCACCCCTCCACTTT,CASSLKGYNSPLHF
NA,few,14,TRBJ2-1,TRBV20-1,TGCAGTGCTAGGGACGGGACTTACAAACTTGAGCAGTTCTTC,CSARDGTYKLEQFF
TRBD2,many,14,TRBJ2-3,TRBV2,TGTGCCAGCAGTGCCGGGACTAGGACAGATACGCAGTATTTT,CASSAGTRTDTQYF
NA,NA,13,TRBJ2-5,TRBV7-6,TGTGCCAGCAGCCAGACAGAGGTGGAGACCCAGTACTTC,CASSQTEVETQYF
NA,few,14,TRBJ1-1,TRBV12-3/TRBV12-4,TGTGCCAGCAGCAGCCGGACAGTAGGCACTGAAGCTTTCTTT,CASSSRTVGTEAFF
TRBD1,few,14,TRBJ2-7,TRBV5-1,TGCGCCAGCAGTGGACAGGGGGCGTTCAATGAGCAGTACTTC,CASSGQGAFNEQYF
NA,NA,14,TRBJ1-1,TRBV4-1,TGCGCCAGCAGCCAGAGGGGACCTAACACTGAAGCTTTCTTT,CASSQRGPNTEAFF
TRBD2,few,17,TRBJ2-7,TRBV11-2,TGTGCCAGCAGCTTAGATCTAACTAGCGGAACCCCCTACGAGCAGTACTTC,CASSLDLTSGTPYEQYF
NA,NA,16,TRBJ1-5,TRBV6-5,TGTGCCAGCAGTTACTCGAACCCCCAGGTCGGTCAGCCCCAGCATTTT,CASSYSNPQVGQPQHF
NA,few,13,TRBJ1-5,TRBV7-9,TGTGCCAGCAGCCACGGGACCAATCAGCCCCAGCATTTT,CASSHGTNQPQHF
NA,NA,15,TRBJ1-1,TRBV5-1,TGCGCCAGCAGCTTGGGCTATCCCGGGAACACTGAAGCTTTCTTT,CASSLGYPGNTEAFF